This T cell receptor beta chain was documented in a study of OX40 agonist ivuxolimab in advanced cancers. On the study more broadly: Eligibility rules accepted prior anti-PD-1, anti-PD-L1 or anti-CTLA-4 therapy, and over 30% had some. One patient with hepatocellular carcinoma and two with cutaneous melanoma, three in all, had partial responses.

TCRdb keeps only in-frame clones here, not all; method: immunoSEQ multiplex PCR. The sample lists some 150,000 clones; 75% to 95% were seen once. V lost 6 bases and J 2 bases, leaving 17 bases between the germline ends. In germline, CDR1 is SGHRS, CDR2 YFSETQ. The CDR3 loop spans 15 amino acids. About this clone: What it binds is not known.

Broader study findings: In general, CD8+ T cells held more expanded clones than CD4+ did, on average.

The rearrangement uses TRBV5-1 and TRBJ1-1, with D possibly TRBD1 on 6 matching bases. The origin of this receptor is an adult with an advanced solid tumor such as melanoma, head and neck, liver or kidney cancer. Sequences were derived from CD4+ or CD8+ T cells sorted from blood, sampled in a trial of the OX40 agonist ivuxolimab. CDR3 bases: TGCGCCAGCAACCCGGGGGCCACAGTTAACACTGAAGCTTTCTTT. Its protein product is CASNPGATVNTEAFF.